The subject of this entry is one T cell receptor (beta chain). This clonotype was seen ten or more times. Its antigen is still unknown. Per-nucleotide qualities are absent, and no much larger clonotype sits a single base away. Libraries came from 5' RACE. This sample was sequenced with an Illumina MiSeq. The public reads were reprocessed in TCRdb via fastp at Q25 and MiXCR, keeping in-frame beta chains. CDR3 protein duplicates are merged, each entry listing the most common genes and DNA. This sample holds fewer than 40,000 distinct CDR3 sequences; roughly 8.7% were observed only once. Over 2% of the sample lies in the top ten. From the cysteine through the phenylalanine, the CDR3 covers 16 amino acids. Only the CDR3 part of the read is kept: 48 bases, read in frame from the first base. The CDR1 and CDR2 encoded by the germline V gene are ENHRY and SYGVKD. V has 4 bases trimmed and J has 1 base trimmed; junction bases matching no gene number 8.

The record originates from a study of chronic HIV infection and antiretroviral therapy (dated by TCRdb to between 2015 and 2017). This sequence originates from an adult who had HIV and had not received antiretroviral therapy, or was an uninfected healthy control (not recorded which). The sequenced sample consisted of peripheral blood. In this chain, TRBV10-3 is recombined with TRBJ2-3, and 7 junctional nucleotides match TRBD2. The sequence in DNA is TGTGCCATCAGTGCGAAGCGGGGCGAGGGCACAGATACGCAGTATTTT. Translated, this is CAISAKRGEGTDTQYF.